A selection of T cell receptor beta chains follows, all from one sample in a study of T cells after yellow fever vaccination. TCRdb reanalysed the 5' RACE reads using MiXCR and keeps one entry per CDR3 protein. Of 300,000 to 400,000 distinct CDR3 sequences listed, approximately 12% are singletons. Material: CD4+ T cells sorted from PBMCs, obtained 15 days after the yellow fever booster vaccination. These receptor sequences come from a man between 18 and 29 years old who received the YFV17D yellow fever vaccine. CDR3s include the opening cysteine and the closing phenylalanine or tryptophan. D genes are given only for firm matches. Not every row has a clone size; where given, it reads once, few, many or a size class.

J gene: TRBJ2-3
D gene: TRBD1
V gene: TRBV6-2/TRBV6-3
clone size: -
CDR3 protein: CASRPLDRGVVDTQYF
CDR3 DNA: TGTGCCAGCAGACCCTTGGACAGGGGAGTAGTAGATACGCAGTATTTT

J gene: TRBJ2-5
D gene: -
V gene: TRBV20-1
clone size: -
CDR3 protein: CSAALREETQYF
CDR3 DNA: TGCAGTGCAGCCCTACGGGAAGAGACCCAGTACTTC

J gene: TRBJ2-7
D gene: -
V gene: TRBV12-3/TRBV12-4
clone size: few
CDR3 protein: CASSLTGSRNEQYF
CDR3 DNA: TGTGCCAGCAGTTTAACCGGGAGCAGGAACGAGCAGTACTTC

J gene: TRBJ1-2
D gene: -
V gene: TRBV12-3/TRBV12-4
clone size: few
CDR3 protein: CASRGPGDNYGYTF
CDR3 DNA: TGTGCCAGCAGGGGCCCGGGGGATAACTATGGCTACACCTTC

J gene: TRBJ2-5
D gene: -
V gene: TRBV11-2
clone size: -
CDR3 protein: CASSLGTEGETQYF
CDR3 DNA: TGTGCCAGCAGCTTAGGGACAGAGGGAGAGACCCAGTACTTC

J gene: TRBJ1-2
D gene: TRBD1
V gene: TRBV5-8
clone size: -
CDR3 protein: CASSLRDRPISGYTF
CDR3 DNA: TGTGCCAGCAGCCTGAGGGACAGGCCAATATCTGGCTACACCTTC

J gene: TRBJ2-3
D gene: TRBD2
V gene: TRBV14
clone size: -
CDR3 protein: CASSSLSGASTDTQYF
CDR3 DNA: TGTGCCAGCAGCTCCCTTAGCGGGGCGAGCACAGATACGCAGTATTTT

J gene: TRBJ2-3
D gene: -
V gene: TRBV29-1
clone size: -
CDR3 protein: CSVGGNTDTQYF
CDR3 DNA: TGCAGCGTTGGGGGAAACACAGATACGCAGTATTTT

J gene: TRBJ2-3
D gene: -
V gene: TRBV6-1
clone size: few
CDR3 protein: CASSESPRADTQYF
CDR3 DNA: TGTGCCAGCAGTGAATCCCCCAGGGCAGATACGCAGTATTTT

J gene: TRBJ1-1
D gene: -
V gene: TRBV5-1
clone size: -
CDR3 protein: CASWAAMNTEAFF
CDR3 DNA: TGCGCCAGCTGGGCAGCAATGAACACTGAAGCTTTCTTT

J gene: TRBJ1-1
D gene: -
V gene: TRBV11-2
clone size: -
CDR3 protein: CASSSQTGNTEAFF
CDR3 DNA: TGTGCCAGCAGCTCCCAGACAGGGAACACTGAAGCTTTCTTT

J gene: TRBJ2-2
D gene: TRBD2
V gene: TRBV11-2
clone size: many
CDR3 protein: CASSSIRGSGGLSPRPGELFF
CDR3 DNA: TGTGCCAGCAGCTCGATCAGGGGTAGCGGGGGGCTATCGCCCAGACCCGGGGAGCTGTTTTTT

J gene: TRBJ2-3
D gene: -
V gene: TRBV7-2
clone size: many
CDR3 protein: CASSFDSGLDTQYF
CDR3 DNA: TGTGCCAGCAGCTTTGATAGCGGTCTAGATACGCAGTATTTT

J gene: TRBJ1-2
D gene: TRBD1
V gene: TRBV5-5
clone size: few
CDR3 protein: CASSFRTGRIRDYGYTF
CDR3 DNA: TGTGCCAGCAGCTTCCGGACAGGGCGGATTCGGGACTATGGCTACACCTTC

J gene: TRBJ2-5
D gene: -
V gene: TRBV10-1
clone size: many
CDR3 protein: CASSSTWEETQYF
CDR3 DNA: TGCGCCAGCAGCTCTACGTGGGAAGAGACCCAGTACTTC

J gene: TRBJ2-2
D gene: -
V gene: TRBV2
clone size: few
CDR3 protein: CASSALGVRLDTGELFF
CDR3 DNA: TGTGCCAGCAGCGCCCTTGGAGTTAGGTTGGACACCGGGGAGCTGTTTTTT

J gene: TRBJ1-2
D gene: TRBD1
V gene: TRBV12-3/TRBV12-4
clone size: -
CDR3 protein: CASSLDRGRENYGYTF
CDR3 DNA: TGTGCCAGCAGTCTCGACAGGGGGCGCGAGAACTATGGGTACACCTTC

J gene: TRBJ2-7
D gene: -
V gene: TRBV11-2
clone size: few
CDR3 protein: CASSSPWGNEQYF
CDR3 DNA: TGTGCCAGCAGCTCCCCTTGGGGGAACGAGCAGTACTTC

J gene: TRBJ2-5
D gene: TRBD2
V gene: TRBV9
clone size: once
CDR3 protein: CASSVEQRGSQYF
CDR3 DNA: TGTGCCAGCAGCGTAGAACAGCGGGGGTCCCAGTACTTC

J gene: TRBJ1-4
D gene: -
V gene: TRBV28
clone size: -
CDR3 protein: CASGYPGTAEKLFF
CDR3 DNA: TGTGCCAGCGGATACCCCGGGACGGCAGAAAAACTGTTTTTT

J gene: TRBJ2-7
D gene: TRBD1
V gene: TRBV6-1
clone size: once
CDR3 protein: CASSAPGTENYEQYF
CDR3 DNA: TGTGCCAGCAGTGCCCCCGGGACAGAGAACTACGAGCAGTACTTC

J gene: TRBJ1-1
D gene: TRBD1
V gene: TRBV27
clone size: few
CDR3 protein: CASSNQGARNTEAFF
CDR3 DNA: TGTGCCAGCAGTAACCAGGGGGCGCGGAACACTGAAGCTTTCTTT

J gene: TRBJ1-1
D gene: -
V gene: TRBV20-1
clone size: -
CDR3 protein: CSARSGQGGFLAFF
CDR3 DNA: TGCAGTGCTAGATCCGGCCAAGGGGGTTTTTTGGCTTTCTTT

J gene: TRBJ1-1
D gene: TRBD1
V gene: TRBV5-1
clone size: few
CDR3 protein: CASSSTLTGRNTEAFF
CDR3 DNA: TGCGCCAGCAGCTCTACGTTGACAGGGCGGAACACTGAAGCTTTCTTT

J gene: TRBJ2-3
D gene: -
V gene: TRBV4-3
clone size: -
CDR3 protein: CASSRQDGKDTQYF
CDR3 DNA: TGCGCCAGCAGCCGACAGGACGGAAAAGATACGCAGTATTTT

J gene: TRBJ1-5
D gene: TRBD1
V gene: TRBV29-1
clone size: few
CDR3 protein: CSPPGQVHVGNQPQHF
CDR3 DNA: TGCAGCCCCCCAGGACAGGTACATGTCGGCAATCAGCCCCAGCATTTT

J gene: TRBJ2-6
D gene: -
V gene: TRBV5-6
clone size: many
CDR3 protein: CASGKTEISGANVLTF
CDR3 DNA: TGTGCCAGCGGGAAGACAGAGATTTCTGGGGCCAACGTCCTGACTTTC

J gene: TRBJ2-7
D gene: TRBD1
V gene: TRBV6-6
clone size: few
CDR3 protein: CASTPGQSYEQYF
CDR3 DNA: TGTGCCAGCACCCCGGGACAGTCCTACGAGCAGTACTTC

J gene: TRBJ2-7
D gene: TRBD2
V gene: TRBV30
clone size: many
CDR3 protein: CAWSVLAGVYEQYF
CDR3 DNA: TGTGCCTGGAGTGTTCTAGCGGGGGTCTACGAGCAGTACTTC

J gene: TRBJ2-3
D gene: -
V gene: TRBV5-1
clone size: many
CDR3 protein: CASSEGGADTQYF
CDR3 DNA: TGTGCCAGCAGCGAAGGAGGGGCAGATACGCAGTATTTT

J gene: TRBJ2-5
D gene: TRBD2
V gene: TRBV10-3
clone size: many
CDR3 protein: CAISDSPPGGRTYQETQYF
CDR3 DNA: TGTGCCATCAGTGATTCCCCACCGGGGGGGCGAACCTACCAAGAGACCCAGTACTTC

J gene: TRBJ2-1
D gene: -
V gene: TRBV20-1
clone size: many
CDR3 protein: CSARRYADPNEQFF
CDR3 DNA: TGCAGTGCTAGGCGGTACGCGGACCCCAATGAGCAGTTCTTC

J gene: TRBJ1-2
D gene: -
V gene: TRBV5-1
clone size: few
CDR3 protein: CASSSPYGGFGYTF
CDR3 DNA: TGCGCCAGCAGCTCGCCCTACGGGGGATTTGGCTACACCTTC

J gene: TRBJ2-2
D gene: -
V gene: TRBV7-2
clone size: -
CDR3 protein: CASSTDTGELFF
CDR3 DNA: TGTGCCAGCAGCACGGACACCGGGGAGCTGTTTTTT

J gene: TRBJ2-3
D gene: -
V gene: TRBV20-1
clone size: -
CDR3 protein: CSARVSHETTDTQYF
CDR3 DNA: TGCAGTGCTAGAGTATCACACGAGACCACAGATACGCAGTATTTT

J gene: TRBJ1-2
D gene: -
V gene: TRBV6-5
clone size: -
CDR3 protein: CASIKPGEDGYTF
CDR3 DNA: TGTGCCAGCATAAAGCCGGGGGAGGATGGCTACACCTTC

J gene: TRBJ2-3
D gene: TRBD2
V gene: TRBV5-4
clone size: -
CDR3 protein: CASSPRTSTNTDTQYF
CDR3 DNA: TGTGCCAGCAGCCCTCGGACTAGCACAAACACAGATACGCAGTATTTT

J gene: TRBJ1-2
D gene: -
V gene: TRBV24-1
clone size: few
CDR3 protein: CATSESGDGYTF
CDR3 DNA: TGTGCCACCAGTGAATCAGGGGATGGCTACACCTTC

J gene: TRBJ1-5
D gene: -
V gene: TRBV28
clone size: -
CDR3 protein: CASSLGRAGNQPQHF
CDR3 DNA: TGTGCCAGCAGTTTAGGCAGGGCGGGCAATCAGCCCCAGCATTTT

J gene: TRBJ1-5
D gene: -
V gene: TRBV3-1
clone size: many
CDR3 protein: CASSQDSGNEQPQHF
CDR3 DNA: TGTGCCAGCAGCCAAGATTCGGGGAACGAGCAGCCCCAGCATTTT

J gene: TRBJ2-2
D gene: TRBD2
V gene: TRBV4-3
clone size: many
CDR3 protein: CASSQDPQGLTGELFF
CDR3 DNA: TGCGCCAGCAGCCAAGATCCCCAGGGACTAACCGGGGAGCTGTTTTTT

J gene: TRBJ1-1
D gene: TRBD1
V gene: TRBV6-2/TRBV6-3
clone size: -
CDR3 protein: CASSANRDSRWYTEAFF
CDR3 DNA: TGTGCCAGCAGTGCGAATAGGGACAGCCGATGGTACACTGAAGCTTTCTTT

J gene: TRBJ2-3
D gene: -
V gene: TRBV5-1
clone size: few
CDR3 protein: CASSLNHMSSTDTQYF
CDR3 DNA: TGCGCCAGCAGCTTAAACCACATGTCTAGCACAGATACGCAGTATTTT

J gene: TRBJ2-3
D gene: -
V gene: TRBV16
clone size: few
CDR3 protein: CASSQSGRRTDTQYF
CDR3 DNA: TGTGCCAGCAGCCAATCGGGGCGACGCACAGATACGCAGTATTTT

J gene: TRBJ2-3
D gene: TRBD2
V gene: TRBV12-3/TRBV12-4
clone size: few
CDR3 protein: CASSYRRGGLTDTQYF
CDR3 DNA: TGTGCCAGCAGTTACCGCCGGGGGGGCCTCACAGATACGCAGTATTTT

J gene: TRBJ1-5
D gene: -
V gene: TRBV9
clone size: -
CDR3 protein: CASSPRGDQGNQPQHF
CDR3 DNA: TGTGCCAGCAGCCCCAGAGGGGATCAGGGCAATCAGCCCCAGCATTTT

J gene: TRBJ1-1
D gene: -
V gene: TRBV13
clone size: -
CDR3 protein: CASSAPRRVEGEAFF
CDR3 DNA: TGTGCCAGCAGCGCCCCTCGCAGGGTTGAGGGTGAAGCTTTCTTT